Listed here are 8 T cell receptor beta chains from one sample, sequenced in a study of CD8 T cells in Susac syndrome. RNA in amounts of 0.5 to 1 ug was reverse transcribed with random hexamers. TCRdb re-called the immunoSEQ multiplex PCR reads with MiXCR, one entry per CDR3 protein. The data show around 56,000 distinct CDR3 sequences, more than 80% seen once. Material: CD8+ T cells from PBMCs. The receptors derive from a human donor in good health.

The chain combines TRBV28 with TRBJ2-6, with no clear D. This CDR3 is built from 14 residues. V dropped 3 bases and J dropped 0 bases, with 3 bases sitting between them. The germline V gene has CDR1 MDHEN and CDR2 SYDVKM. The DNA for the CDR3 is TGTGCCAGCAGTTTTCTCTCTGGGGCCAACGTCCTGACTTTC. It yields the protein CASSFLSGANVLTF.

The chain couples TRBV12-3 or TRBV12-4 to TRBJ2-1, with TRBD1 as a possible D gene (6 bases). Deletions cut 1 base from V and 4 bases from J, with 8 bases between. The CDR3 runs to 14 residues. The CDR3 is CASSLGTEYNEQFF. The DNA for the CDR3 is TGTGCCAGCAGTTTAGGGACAGAATACAATGAGCAGTTCTTC.

The V call is TRBV7-2, the J call TRBJ1-5; D remains unclear. Germline lookup yields CDR1 SGHTA and CDR2 FQGNSA. This CDR3 comprises 15 residues. With 3 bases removed from V and 0 bases from J, the gap between germline ends came to 9 bases. The CDR3 loop is CASSFDPFSNQPQHF. CDR3 DNA: TGTGCCAGCAGCTTTGATCCGTTTAGCAATCAGCCCCAGCATTTT.

V is TRBV5-1 and J is TRBJ1-1, with TRBD1 matching over 7 bases. V dropped 3 bases and J dropped 0; count of bases not matched to a gene: 2. From germline, CDR1 is SGHRS and CDR2 YFSETQ. The CDR3 consists of 14 residues. The CDR3 loop is CASSWTGLNTEAFF. The CDR3 nucleotides read TGCGCCAGCAGCTGGACAGGCCTGAACACTGAAGCTTTCTTT. The full variable domain, rest sourced from reference TRBV5-1 and TRBJ1-1, is KAGVTQTPRYLIKTRGQQVTLSCSPISGHRSVSWYQQTPGQGLQFLFEYFSETQRNKGNFPGRFSGRQFSNSRSEMNVSTLELGDSALYLCASSWTGLNTEAFFGQGTRLTVV.

The CDR3 coding sequence is TGTGCCTGGGGCGTATCGGACACTGAAGCTTTCTTT. Its protein product is CAWGVSDTEAFF. This sequence joins TRBV30 and TRBJ1-1; D not resolved. This CDR3 is built from 12 residues. CDR1 and CDR2 (germline): GTSNPN, SVGIG (reference sequence). V was trimmed by 5 bases and J by 3 bases, leaving 10 bases between them.

V gene TRBV6-2 or TRBV6-3 combines with J gene TRBJ1-5, with D unclear. The germline gives CDR1 MNHEY, CDR2 SVGEGT. The CDR3 extends over 14 amino acids. The germline V and J ends were trimmed by 5 bases and 2 bases, with 10 bases remaining between them. Here the CDR3 reads CASSLNRGNQPQHF. CDR3 bases: TGTGCCAGCAGTCTGAATAGGGGCAATCAGCCCCAGCATTTT.

V is TRBV27 and J is TRBJ1-2; possibly TRBD1 for D (5 bases). V was cut by 5 bases and J by 1 base, with 11 bases left in between. The CDR3 runs to 14 residues. From germline, CDR1 is MNHEY and CDR2 SMNVEV (reference sequence). The CDR3 protein is CASSPKQDNYGYTF. CDR3 DNA sequence: TGTGCCAGCAGTCCCAAACAGGATAACTATGGCTACACCTTC.

The gene calls are TRBV29-1 and TRBJ1-1; 11 bases line up with TRBD1. CDR3 length equals 12 residues. With 6 bases clipped from V and 8 bases from J, the junction kept 5 bases outside the gene matches. Looked up from germline, CDR1 is SQVTM and CDR2 is ANQGSEA. CDR3 DNA: TGCAGCGTCCGGGACAGGGGGATAGAAGCTTTCTTT. Its protein is CSVRDRGIEAFF.